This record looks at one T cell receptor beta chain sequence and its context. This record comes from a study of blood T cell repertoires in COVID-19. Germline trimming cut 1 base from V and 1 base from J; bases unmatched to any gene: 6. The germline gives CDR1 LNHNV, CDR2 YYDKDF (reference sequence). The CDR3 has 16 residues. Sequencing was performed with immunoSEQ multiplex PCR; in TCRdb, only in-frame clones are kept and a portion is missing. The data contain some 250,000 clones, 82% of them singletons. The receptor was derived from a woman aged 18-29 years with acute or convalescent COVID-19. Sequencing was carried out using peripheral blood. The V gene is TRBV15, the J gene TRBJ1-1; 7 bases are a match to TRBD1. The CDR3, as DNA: TGTGCCACCAGCAGAGGACAGGCAGGGGGGAACACTGAAGCTTTCTTT. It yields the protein CATSRGQAGGNTEAFF.